A selection of T cell receptor beta chains follows, all from one sample in a study of response to subunit inactivated influenza vaccine. TCRdb passed the RT-PCR reads through MiXCR, listing each CDR3 protein once. The data contain more than 450,000 distinct CDR3 sequences, around 8% of them seen just once; the ten biggest clones take up over 10%. Source: PBMCs from blood, taken roughly 24 months after vaccination. These receptors originate from a man between 50 and 75 years old who received an inactivated influenza vaccine. CDR3s include the opening cysteine and the closing phenylalanine or tryptophan. D genes are given only for firm matches. A row's size may be missing; if present it is once, few, many or a size class.

j_call clone_size v_call d_call cdr3_aa cdr3_nt
TRBJ2-1 many TRBV6-2/TRBV6-3 . CASSYSRGIGRMGNEQFF TGTGCCAGCAGTTACTCGAGAGGGATCGGGAGAATGGGCAATGAGCAGTTCTTC
TRBJ2-7 few TRBV6-2/TRBV6-3 . CASSYTTAAQYF TGTGCCAGCAGTTACACGACTGCCGCGCAGTACTTC
TRBJ2-7 few TRBV10-3 TRBD2 CAISGLAGGTYERYF TGTGCCATCAGTGGCCTAGCGGGGGGAACCTACGAGCGGTACTTC
TRBJ2-4 many TRBV20-1 . CSAKETGDLKNIQYF TGCAGTGCCAAAGAGACAGGAGACCTGAAAAACATTCAGTACTTC
TRBJ2-1 many TRBV4-3 TRBD2 CASSLGLAGVVNEQFF TGCGCCAGCAGCCTTGGACTAGCGGGAGTTGTTAATGAGCAGTTCTTC
TRBJ1-1 many TRBV20-1 . CSPYKTGTLMNTEAFF TGCAGTCCATACAAAACCGGGACTTTGATGAACACTGAAGCTTTCTTT
TRBJ2-1 many TRBV28 . CASRGPYNEQFF TGTGCCAGCAGGGGTCCCTACAATGAGCAGTTCTTC
TRBJ2-2 few TRBV29-1 TRBD1 CSVEGQNPNTGELFF TGCAGCGTTGAGGGACAGAACCCGAACACCGGGGAGCTGTTTTTT
TRBJ1-1 many TRBV3-1 . CASSRRRNTEAFF TGTGCCAGCAGCCGAAGGAGGAACACTGAAGCTTTCTTT
TRBJ2-1 few TRBV24-1 . CATSDPTGPSYNEQFF TGTGCCACCAGTGACCCGACAGGCCCTTCCTACAATGAGCAGTTCTTC
TRBJ2-1 . TRBV3-1 . CASSPPSGEQFF TGTGCCAGCAGTCCTCCTAGTGGTGAGCAGTTCTTC
TRBJ1-4 few TRBV10-3 . CAIRKGANEKLFF TGTGCCATCAGGAAGGGTGCCAATGAAAAACTGTTTTTT
TRBJ2-5 many TRBV25-1 . CASSPRDEVQYF TGTGCCAGCAGCCCGCGAGATGAGGTCCAGTACTTC
TRBJ2-5 . TRBV6-5 . CASSYYGGPETQYF TGTGCCAGCAGTTATTATGGGGGGCCAGAGACCCAGTACTTC
TRBJ2-2 many TRBV6-2/TRBV6-3 . CASKTSIGELFF TGTGCCAGTAAGACTAGTATCGGGGAGCTGTTTTTT
TRBJ2-1 few TRBV19 TRBD2 CASSSGISYNEQFF TGTGCCAGCTCGAGCGGGATTTCCTACAATGAGCAGTTCTTC
TRBJ1-5 few TRBV7-9 TRBD1 CASSRDRDNQPQHF TGTGCCAGCAGTCGGGACAGGGACAATCAGCCCCAGCATTTT